This TCR beta chain comes out of a study of spatial heterogeneity in lung cancer. Study context: Beta-chain sequences consistently outnumbered alpha-chain sequences in detection. Raw sequencing reads included, on average, more than 8.5 appearances of each unique TCR and UMI combination.

Specified time point: blood at routine non-recurrence follow-up after resection. Whole RNA from tumor, nontumor lung or frozen PBMC was sequenced unsorted. This clonotype was seen once. CDR3 length: 16 amino acids. The germline V gene has CDR1 MGHRA and CDR2 YSYEKL. V was pared by 4 bases and J by 4 bases, with 9 bases of the junction left unmatched. Each TCR cDNA molecule carried a unique molecular identifier. One entry per CDR3 protein, called by TCRdb with MiXCR from the 5' RACE reads. Seen here are more than 95,000 distinct CDR3 sequences, 9% to 15% observed once, and the top ten hold about 15%. The TCR sequence derives from a male donor with early-stage non-small cell lung cancer. This chain uses TRBV4-1 with TRBJ1-1; 10 bases fit TRBD1. This material consisted of PBMCs, taken at follow-up. CDR3 nucleotides: TGCGCCAGCAGCCCCCGTTCCGGGACAGGGGCCACTGAAGCTTTCTTT. It encodes CASSPRSGTGATEAFF.